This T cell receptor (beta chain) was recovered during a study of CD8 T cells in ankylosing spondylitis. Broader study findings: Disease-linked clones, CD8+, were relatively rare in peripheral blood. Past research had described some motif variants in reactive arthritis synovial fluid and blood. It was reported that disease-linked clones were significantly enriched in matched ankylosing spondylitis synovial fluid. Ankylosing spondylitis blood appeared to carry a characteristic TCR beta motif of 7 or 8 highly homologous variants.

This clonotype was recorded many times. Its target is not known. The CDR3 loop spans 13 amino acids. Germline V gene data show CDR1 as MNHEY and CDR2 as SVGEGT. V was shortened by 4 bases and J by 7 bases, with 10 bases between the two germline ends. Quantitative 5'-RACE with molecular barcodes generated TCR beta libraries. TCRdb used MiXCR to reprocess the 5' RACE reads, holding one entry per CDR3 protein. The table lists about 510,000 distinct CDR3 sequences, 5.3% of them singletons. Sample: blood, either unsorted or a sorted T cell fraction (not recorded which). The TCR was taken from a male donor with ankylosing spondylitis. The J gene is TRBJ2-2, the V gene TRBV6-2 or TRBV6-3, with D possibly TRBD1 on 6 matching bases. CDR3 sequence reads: CASSLRGIGELFF. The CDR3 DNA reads TGTGCCAGCAGTTTAAGGGGGATCGGGGAGCTGTTTTTT.